This T cell receptor (beta chain) was retrieved from a study of neoadjuvant anti-PD-1 for oral cavity cancer. J was trimmed by 5 bases and V by 0 bases; bases with no gene match: 10. This CDR3 has 16 residues. Germline V CDR1 and CDR2: SGHRS, YFSETQ. Cohort: HPV-negative, locally advanced oral cavity squamous cell carcinoma patients. Data came from immunoSEQ multiplex PCR; TCRdb stores just in-frame clones and leaves some out. The sample holds about 79,000 clones, 83% seen once. V usage is TRBV5-1 and J usage is TRBJ1-1, with 7 bases identical to TRBD1. Source: PBMCs, taken before nivolumab (anti-PD-1) treatment. The source is a person between 40 and 85 years old with oral cavity squamous cell carcinoma. The CDR3 DNA reads TGCGCCAGCAGCTTGGCAGGGCAGGGGGGAGGAACTGAAGCTTTCTTT. This gives the protein CASSLAGQGGGTEAFF.